A single TCR beta chain is shown here with its context. Patients at the Seattle site were enrolled during active infection and followed longitudinally. These data come from a study of blood T cell repertoires in COVID-19. Deletions cut 10 bases from V and 7 bases from J, with 25 bases between. The CDR3 is 15 residues long. The germline V gene encodes CDR1 LNHDA and CDR2 SQIVND (reference sequence). Per the study methods: Cell counts per sample came from amplifying reference gene primers. TCRdb's table, derived via immunoSEQ multiplex PCR, lists solely in-frame clones and lacks some. That table furnishes V, J and clone size, whereas the DNA furnished D and trimming. The sample has some 170,000 clones, about 86% seen once.

Input material: peripheral blood. The receptor comes from a woman aged 70 to 79 with COVID-19, enrolled during active disease. The rearrangement joins TRBV19 to TRBJ1-2; possibly TRBD1 for D (5 bases). As DNA, the CDR3 is TGTGCCACCCGGGAATCCGGGACTAAGAGGCCTGGCTACACCTTC. Its translation: CATRESGTKRPGYTF.